This T cell receptor beta chain was found in a study of blood T cells in healthy people across ages. The germline gives CDR1 SGHRS, CDR2 YFSETQ. The V and J ends lost 4 bases and 6 bases, in that order; junction bases with no gene match: 10. The CDR3 has 15 residues. Worth noting for this clonotype: With a much larger clone just one base away, this may be a read error.

A second PCR of roughly 7 to 11 cycles used a sample-barcoded 5' primer and a J-beta primer mix. CDR3-containing paired-end reads numbered at least 3 million in each sample. TCRdb used MiXCR to reprocess the 5' RACE reads, holding one entry per CDR3 protein. Seen here are approximately 810,000 distinct CDR3 sequences, more than 25% observed once, and the top ten hold 17%. This sequence was found in a woman at least 80 years old in good health. V and J are TRBV5-1 and TRBJ1-2; 9 bases are shared with TRBD1. The specimen was blood. The CDR3 reads CASSTWTGESHGYTF. DNA for the CDR3: TGCGCCAGCAGCACCTGGACAGGGGAGAGCCATGGCTACACCTTC.